This T cell receptor (beta chain) is from a study of CD8+ T cells in alopecia areata. V was trimmed by 5 bases and J by 3 bases, leaving 14 bases between them. Germline V gives CDR1 SEHNR, CDR2 FQNEAQ (reference sequence). This CDR3 comprises 14 residues. Treatment noted: oral pan-JAK inhibitor, 5-10 mg twice daily. TCR sequencing used cDNA made by reverse transcription of extracted RNA. Sequenced by immunoSEQ multiplex PCR; TCRdb stores in-frame clones only, minus some. This table holds some 150,000 clones, roughly 86% found once. Sequencing was performed on CD8+ T cells sorted from blood, taken at week 4, from a patient treated with tofacitinib. This receptor was obtained from a human donor with alopecia areata. V and J are TRBV7-9 and TRBJ2-7, with D possibly matching TRBD1 (5 bases). This CDR3 reads CASSLTGDLYEQYF. DNA for the CDR3: TGTGCCAGCAGCCTTACAGGCGATCTCTACGAGCAGTACTTC.